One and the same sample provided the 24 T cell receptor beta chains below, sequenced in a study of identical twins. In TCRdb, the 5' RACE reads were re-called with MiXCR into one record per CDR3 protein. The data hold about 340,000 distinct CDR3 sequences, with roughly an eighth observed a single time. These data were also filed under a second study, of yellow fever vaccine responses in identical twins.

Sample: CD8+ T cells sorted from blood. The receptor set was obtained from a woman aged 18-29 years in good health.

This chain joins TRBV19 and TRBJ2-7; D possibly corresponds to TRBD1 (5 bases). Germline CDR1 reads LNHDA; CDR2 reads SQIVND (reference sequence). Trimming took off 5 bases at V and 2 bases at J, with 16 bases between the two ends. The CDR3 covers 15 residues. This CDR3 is CASSGRAQGTYEQYF. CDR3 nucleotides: TGTGCCAGTAGTGGCAGGGCTCAAGGAACCTACGAGCAGTACTTC.

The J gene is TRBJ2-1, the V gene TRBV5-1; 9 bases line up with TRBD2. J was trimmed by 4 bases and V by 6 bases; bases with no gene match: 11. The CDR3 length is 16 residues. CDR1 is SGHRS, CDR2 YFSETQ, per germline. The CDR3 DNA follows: TGCGCCAGCACCCTCTCCGGGACTAGCCCGTACAATGAGCAGTTCTTC. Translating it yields CASTLSGTSPYNEQFF.

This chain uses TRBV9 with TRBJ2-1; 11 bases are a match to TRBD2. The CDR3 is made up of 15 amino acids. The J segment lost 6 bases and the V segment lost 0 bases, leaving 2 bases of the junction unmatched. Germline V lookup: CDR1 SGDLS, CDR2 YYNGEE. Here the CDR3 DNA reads TGTGCCAGCAGCGTAGTTACTAGCGGGGGCAATGAGCAGTTCTTC. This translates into CASSVVTSGGNEQFF.

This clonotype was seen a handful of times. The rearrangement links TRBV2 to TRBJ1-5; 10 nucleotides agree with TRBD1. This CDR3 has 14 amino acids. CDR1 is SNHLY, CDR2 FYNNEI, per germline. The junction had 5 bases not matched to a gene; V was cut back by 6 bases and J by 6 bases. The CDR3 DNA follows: TGTGCCAGCAGACCGGGACAGGGGTCTCAGCCCCAGCATTTT. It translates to CASRPGQGSQPQHF.

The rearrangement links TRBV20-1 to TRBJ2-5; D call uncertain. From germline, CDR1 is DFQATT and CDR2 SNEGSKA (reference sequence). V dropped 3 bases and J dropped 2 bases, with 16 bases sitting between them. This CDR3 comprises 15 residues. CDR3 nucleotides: TGCAGTGCTAGTTACCGTCAGGCTCTACAAGAGACCCAGTACTTC. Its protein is CSASYRQALQETQYF.

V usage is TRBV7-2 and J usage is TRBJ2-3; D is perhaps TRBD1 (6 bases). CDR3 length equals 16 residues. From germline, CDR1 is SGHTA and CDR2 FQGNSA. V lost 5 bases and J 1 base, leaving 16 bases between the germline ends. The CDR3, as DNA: TGTGCCAGCAGCCCCGTGTGGGGGCCGGGCACAGATACGCAGTATTTT. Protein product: CASSPVWGPGTDTQYF.

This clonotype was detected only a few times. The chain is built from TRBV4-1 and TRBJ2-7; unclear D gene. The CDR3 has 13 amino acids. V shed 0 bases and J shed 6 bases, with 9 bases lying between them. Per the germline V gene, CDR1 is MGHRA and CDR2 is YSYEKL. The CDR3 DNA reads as TGCGCCAGCAGCCAAGATGTGGTGAGCGAGCAGTACGTC. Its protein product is CASSQDVVSEQYV.

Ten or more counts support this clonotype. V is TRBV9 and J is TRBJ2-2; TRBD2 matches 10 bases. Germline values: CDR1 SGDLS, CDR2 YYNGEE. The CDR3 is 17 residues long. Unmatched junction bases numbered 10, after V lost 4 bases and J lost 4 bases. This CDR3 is CASSKYLAGVPTGELFF. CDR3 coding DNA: TGTGCCAGCAGCAAATACCTAGCGGGAGTACCCACCGGGGAGCTGTTTTTT.

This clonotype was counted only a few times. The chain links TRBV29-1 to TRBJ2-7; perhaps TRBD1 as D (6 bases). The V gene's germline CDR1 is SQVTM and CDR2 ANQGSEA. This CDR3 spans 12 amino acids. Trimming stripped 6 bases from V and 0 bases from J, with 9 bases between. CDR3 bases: TGCAGCGTCCAGGGGAGCTCCTACGAGCAGTACTTC. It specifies CSVQGSSYEQYF.

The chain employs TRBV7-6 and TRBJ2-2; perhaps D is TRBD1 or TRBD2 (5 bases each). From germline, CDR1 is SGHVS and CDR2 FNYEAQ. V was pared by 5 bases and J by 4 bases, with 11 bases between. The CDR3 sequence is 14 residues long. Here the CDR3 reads CASSRDPGTGELFF. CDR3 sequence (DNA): TGTGCCAGCAGCAGGGACCCGGGCACCGGGGAGCTGTTTTTT.

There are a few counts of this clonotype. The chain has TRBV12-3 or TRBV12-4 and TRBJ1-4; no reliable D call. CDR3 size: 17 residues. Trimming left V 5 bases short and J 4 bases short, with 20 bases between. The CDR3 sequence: CASSPHPAGGGNEKLFF. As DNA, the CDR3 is TGTGCCAGCAGTCCCCATCCTGCGGGTGGTGGTAATGAAAAACTGTTTTTT.

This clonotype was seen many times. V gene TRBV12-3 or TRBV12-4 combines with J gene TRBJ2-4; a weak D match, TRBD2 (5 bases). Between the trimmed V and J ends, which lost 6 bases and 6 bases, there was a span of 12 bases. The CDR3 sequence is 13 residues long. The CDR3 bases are TGTGCCAGCAGAGCGGCGGAGAGAAACATTCAGTACTTC. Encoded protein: CASRAAERNIQYF.

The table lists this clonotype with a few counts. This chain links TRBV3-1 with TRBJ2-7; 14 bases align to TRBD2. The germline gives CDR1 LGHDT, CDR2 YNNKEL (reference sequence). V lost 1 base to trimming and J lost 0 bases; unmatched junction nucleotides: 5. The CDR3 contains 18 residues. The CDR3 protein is CASSQGLAGGPSSYEQYF. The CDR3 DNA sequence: TGTGCCAGCAGCCAAGGACTAGCGGGAGGGCCGAGCTCCTACGAGCAGTACTTC.

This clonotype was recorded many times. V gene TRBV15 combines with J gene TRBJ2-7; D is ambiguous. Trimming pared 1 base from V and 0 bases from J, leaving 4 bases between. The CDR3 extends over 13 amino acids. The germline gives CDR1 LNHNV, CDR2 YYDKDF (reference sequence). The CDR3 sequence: CATSRGDSYEQYV. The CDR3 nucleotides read TGTGCCACCAGCAGAGGGGACTCCTACGAGCAGTACGTC.

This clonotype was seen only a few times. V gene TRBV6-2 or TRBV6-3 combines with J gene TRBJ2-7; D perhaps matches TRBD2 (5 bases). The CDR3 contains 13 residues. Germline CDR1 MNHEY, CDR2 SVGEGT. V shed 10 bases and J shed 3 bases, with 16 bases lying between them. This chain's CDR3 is CAISGQAGYEQYF. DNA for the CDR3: TGTGCCATCAGCGGTCAAGCCGGCTACGAGCAGTACTTC.

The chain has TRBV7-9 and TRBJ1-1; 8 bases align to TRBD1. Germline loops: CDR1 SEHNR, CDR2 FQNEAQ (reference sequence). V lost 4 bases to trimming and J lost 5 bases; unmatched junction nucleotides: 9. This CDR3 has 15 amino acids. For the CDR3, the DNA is TGTGCCAGCAGCTCGACCAGGGGGCAAGGGACTGAAGCTTTCTTT. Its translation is CASSSTRGQGTEAFF.

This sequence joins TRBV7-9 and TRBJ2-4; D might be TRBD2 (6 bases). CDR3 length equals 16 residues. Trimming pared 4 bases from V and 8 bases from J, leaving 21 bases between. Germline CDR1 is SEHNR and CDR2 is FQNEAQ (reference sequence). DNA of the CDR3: TGTGCCAGCAGCTCCCCTGGTGAGGGAGGTAGGGACATTCAGTACTTC. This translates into CASSSPGEGGRDIQYF.

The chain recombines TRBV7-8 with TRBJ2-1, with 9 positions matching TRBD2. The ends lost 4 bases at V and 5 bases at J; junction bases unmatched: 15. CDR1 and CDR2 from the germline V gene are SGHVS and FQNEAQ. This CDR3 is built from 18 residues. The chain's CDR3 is CASSSGQTLAGEDNEQFF. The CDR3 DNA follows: TGTGCCAGCAGCTCGGGACAGACCTTAGCGGGAGAGGACAATGAGCAGTTCTTC.

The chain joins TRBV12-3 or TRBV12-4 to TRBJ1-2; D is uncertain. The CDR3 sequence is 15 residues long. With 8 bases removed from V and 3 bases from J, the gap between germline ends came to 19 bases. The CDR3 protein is CASSESPEPHYGYTF. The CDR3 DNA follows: TGTGCCAGCTCGGAGTCCCCAGAACCCCACTATGGCTACACCTTC.

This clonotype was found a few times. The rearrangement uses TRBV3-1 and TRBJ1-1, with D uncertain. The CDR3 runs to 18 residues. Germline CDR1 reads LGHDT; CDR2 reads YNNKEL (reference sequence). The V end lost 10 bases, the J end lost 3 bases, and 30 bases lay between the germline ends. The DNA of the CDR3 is TGTGCCATCAGTCCTCGAATTTGGTACGCGTCCGCAGACACTGAAGCTTTCTTT. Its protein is CAISPRIWYASADTEAFF.

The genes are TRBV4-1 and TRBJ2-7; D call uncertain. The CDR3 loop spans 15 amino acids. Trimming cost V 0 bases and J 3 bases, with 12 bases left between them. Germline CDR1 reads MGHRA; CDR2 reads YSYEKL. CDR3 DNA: TGCGCCAGCAGCCAAGACAAGGGCCTGGGCTACGAGCAGTACTTC. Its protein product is CASSQDKGLGYEQYF.

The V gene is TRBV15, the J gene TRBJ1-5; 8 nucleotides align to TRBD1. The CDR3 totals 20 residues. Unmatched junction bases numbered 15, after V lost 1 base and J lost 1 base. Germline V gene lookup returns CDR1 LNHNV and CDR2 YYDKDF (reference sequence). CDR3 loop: CATSRVGAGRGRESNQPQHF. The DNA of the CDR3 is TGTGCCACCAGCAGAGTCGGGGCAGGCAGGGGGCGCGAGAGCAATCAGCCCCAGCATTTT. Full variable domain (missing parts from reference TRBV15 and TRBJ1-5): DAMVIQNPRYQVTQFGKPVTLSCSQTLNHNVMYWYQQKSSQAPKLLFHYYDKDFNNEADTPDNFQSRRPNTSFCFLDIRSPGLGDTAMYLCATSRVGAGRGRESNQPQHFGDGTRLSIL.

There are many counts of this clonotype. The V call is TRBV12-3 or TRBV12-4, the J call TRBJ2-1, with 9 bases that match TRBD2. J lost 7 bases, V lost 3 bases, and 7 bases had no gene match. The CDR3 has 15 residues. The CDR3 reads CASSLAGGPGNEQFF. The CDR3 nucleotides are TGTGCCAGCAGTTTGGCGGGAGGGCCGGGGAATGAGCAGTTCTTC.

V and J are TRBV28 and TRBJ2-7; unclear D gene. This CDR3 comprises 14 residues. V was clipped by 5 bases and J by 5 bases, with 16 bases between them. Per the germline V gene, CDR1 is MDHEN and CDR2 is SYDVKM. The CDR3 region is CASSPRTTVDEQYF. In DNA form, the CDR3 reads TGTGCCAGCAGTCCCCGGACCACCGTCGACGAGCAGTACTTC.